This is a list of T cell receptor beta chains from one sample in a study of T cells in Graves' hyperthyroidism and ophthalmopathy. TCRdb re-called the multiplex PCR reads through MiXCR, storing one row per CDR3 protein. The sample lists around 540,000 distinct CDR3 sequences, 46% occurring once. Sequencing input: peripheral blood or thyroid tissue (not recorded which). The receptors here all came from a woman aged 18-29 years with Graves' hyperthyroidism. Each CDR3 is given with its conserved first and last residue. Fields, in order: V gene, clone size, J gene, D gene, CDR3 protein, CDR3 DNA. The D gene is left open where the match is weak. A row's size may be missing; if present it is once, few, many or a size class.

TRBV6-1,-,TRBJ1-1,-,CASSEAYIRSPEAFF,TGTGCCAGCAGTGAAGCGTACATTCGGAGTCCTGAAGCTTTCTTT
TRBV15,-,TRBJ1-4,-,CATSSYSPGIGGKLFF,TGTGCCACCAGCAGTTACTCGCCCGGGATAGGAGGAAAACTGTTTTTT
TRBV7-8,-,TRBJ2-3,TRBD2,CASSSLAGSTDTQYF,TGTGCCAGCAGCTCACTAGCGGGATCCACAGATACGCAGTATTTT
TRBV29-1,many,TRBJ1-3,-,CSAYLGSGNTIYF,TGCAGCGCCTATCTAGGGTCTGGAAACACCATATATTTT
TRBV7-4,-,TRBJ2-2,-,CASSLVTADGELFF,TGTGCCAGCAGTTTAGTGACAGCTGATGGAGAGCTGTTTTTT
TRBV20-1,-,TRBJ2-5,TRBD1,CSASVPGGGETQYF,TGCAGTGCTAGTGTTCCAGGGGGCGGAGAGACCCAGTACTTC
TRBV7-3,-,TRBJ1-1,TRBD1,CASSLTRGTVMNTEAFF,TGCGCCAGCAGCCTGACCCGGGGGACAGTCATGAACACTGAAGCTTTCTTT
TRBV12-5,few,TRBJ2-7,TRBD2,CASGLALIGLGTYEQYF,TGTGCTAGTGGTTTGGCCCTAATAGGACTAGGTACCTACGAGCAGTACTTC
TRBV7-9,many,TRBJ1-6,TRBD1,CASSSQGQGRGYSPLHF,TGTGCCAGCAGCTCCCAAGGACAGGGCAGAGGGTATTCACCCCTCCACTTT
TRBV7-2,few,TRBJ2-7,TRBD1,CASSPTGDYEQYF,TGTGCCAGCAGCCCTACAGGGGACTACGAGCAGTACTTC
TRBV29-1,-,TRBJ2-7,-,CSQDREQRGQYF,TGCAGCCAGGACCGGGAACAGAGGGGGCAGTACTTC
TRBV20-1,-,TRBJ2-7,TRBD2,CSARDYPSGYEQYF,TGCAGTGCTAGAGATTACCCTAGCGGCTACGAGCAGTACTTC
TRBV7-9,many,TRBJ1-2,TRBD1,CASSWDRGHGYTF,TGTGCCAGCAGCTGGGACAGGGGGCATGGCTACACCTTC
TRBV2,many,TRBJ1-1,TRBD1,CASTGDRRGTEAFF,TGTGCCAGCACGGGGGACAGGAGGGGCACTGAAGCTTTCTTT